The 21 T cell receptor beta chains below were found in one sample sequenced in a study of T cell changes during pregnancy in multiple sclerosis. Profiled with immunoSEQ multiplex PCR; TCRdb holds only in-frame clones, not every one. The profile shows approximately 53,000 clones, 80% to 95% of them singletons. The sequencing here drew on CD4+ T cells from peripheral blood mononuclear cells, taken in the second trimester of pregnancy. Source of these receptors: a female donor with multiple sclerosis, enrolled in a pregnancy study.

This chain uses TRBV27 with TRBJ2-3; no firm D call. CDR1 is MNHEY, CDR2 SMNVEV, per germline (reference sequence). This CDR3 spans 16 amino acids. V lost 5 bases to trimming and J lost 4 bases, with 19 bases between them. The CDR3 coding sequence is TGTGCCAGCAGTCCCGACACGACACGAAAATCAGATACGCAGTATTTT. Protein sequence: CASSPDTTRKSDTQYF.

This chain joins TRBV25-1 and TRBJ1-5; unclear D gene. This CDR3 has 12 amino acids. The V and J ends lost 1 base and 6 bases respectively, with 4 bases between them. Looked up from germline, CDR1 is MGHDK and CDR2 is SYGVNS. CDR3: CASSESGQPQHF. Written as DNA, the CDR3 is TGTGCCAGCAGTGAATCGGGTCAGCCCCAGCATTTT.

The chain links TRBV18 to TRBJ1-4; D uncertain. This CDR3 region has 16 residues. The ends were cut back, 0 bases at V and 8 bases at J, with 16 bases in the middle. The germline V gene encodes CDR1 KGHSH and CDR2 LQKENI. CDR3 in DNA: TGTGCCAGCTCACCACCCTCTGTGGGCGCAGGCGAAAAACTGTTTTTT. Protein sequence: CASSPPSVGAGEKLFF.

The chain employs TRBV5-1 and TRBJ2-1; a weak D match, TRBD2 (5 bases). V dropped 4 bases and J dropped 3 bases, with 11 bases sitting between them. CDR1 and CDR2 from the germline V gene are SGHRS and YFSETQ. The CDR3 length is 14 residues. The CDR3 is CASSMSRDYNEQFF. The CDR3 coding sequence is TGCGCCAGCAGCATGTCGAGGGACTACAATGAGCAGTTCTTC.

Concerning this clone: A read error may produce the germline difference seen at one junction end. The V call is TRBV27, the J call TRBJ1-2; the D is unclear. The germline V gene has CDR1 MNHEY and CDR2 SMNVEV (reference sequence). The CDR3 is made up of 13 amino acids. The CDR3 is CASSFHSKYGYTF. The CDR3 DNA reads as TGTGCCAGCAGTTTTCACTCTAAGTATGGCTACACCTTC.

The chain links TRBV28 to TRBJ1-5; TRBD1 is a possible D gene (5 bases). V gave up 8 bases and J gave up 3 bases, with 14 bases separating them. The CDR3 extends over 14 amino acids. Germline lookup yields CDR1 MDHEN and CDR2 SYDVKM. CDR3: CASALGPSNQPQHF. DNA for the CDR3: TGTGCCAGCGCCCTGGGGCCCTCCAATCAGCCCCAGCATTTT.

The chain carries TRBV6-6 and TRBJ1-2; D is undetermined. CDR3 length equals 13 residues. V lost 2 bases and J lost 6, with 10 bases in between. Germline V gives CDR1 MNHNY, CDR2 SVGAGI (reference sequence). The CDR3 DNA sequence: TGTGCCAGCAGTTACAGAGAAAGAGATGGCTACACCTTC. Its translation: CASSYRERDGYTF.

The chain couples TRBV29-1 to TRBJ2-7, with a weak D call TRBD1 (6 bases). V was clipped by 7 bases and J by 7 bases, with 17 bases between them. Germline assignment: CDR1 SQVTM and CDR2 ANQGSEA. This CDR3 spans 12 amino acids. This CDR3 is CSARHRVGEQYF. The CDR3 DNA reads TGCAGCGCCCGGCACAGGGTTGGGGAGCAGTACTTC.

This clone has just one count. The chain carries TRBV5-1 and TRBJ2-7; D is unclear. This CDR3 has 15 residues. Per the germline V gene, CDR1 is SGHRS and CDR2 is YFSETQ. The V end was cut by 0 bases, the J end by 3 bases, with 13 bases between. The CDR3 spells CASSLVADSYYEQYF. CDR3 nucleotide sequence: TGCGCCAGCAGCTTGGTGGCGGATTCCTACTACGAGCAGTACTTC.

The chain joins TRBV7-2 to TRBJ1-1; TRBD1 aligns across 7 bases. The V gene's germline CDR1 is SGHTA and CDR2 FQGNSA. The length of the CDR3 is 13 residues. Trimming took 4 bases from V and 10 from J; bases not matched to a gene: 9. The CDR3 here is CASSYRGRQGAFF. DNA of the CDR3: TGTGCCAGCAGCTATAGGGGTCGACAGGGAGCTTTCTTT. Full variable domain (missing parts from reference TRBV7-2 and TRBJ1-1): GAGVSQSPSNKVTEKGKDVELRCDPISGHTALYWYRQSLGQGLEFLIYFQGNSAPDKSGLPSDRFSAERTGGSVSTLTIQRTQQEDSAVYLCASSYRGRQGAFFGQGTRLTVV.

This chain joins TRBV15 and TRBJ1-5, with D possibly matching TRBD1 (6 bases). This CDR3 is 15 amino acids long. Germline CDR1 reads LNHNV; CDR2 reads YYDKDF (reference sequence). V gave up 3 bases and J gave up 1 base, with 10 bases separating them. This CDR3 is CATSSPGQSNQPQHF. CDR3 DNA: TGTGCCACCAGCAGCCCAGGACAGAGCAATCAGCCCCAGCATTTT.

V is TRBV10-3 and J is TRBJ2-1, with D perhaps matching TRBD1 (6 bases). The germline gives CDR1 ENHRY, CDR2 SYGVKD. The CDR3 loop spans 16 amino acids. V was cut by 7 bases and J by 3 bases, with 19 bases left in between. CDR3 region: CAINPGETSYYNEQFF. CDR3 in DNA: TGTGCCATCAATCCAGGGGAGACTTCCTACTACAATGAGCAGTTCTTC.

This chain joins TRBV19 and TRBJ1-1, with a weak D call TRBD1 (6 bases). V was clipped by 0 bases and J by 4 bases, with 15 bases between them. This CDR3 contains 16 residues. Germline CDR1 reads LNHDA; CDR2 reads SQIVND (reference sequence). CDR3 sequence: CASSIERYREGTEAFF. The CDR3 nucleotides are TGTGCCAGTAGTATAGAGCGGTACAGGGAAGGCACTGAAGCTTTCTTT.

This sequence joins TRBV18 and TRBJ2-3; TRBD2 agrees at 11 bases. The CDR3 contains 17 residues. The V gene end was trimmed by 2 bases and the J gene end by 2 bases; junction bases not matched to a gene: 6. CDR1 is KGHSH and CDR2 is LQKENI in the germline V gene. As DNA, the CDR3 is TGTGCCAGCTCACCATCACGACTAGCGGGGACCACAGATACGCAGTATTTT. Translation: CASSPSRLAGTTDTQYF.

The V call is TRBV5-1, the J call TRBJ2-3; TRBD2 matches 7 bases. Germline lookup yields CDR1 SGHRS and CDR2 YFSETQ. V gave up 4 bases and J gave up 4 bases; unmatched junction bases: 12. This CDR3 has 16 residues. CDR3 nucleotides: TGCGCCAGCAGCCCCCGGGACTACCCCGACCCAGATACGCAGTATTTT. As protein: CASSPRDYPDPDTQYF.

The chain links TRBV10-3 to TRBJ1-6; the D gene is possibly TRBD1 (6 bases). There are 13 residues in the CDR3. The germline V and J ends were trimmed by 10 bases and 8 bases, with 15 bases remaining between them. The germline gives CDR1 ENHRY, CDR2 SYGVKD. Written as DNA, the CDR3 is TGTGCCACTAAAACAGGGAACGATTCACCCCTCCACTTT. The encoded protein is CATKTGNDSPLHF.

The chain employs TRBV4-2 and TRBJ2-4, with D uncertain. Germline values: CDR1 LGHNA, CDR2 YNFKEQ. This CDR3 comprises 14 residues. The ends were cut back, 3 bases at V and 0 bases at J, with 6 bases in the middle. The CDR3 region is CASSQIEAKNIQYF. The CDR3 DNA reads TGTGCCAGCAGCCAGATAGAAGCCAAAAACATTCAGTACTTC.

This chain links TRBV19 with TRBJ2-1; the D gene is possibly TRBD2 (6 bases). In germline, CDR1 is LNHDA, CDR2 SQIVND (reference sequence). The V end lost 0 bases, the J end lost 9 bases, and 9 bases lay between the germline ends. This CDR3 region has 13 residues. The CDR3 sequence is CASSIELASEQFF. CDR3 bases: TGTGCCAGTAGTATAGAACTAGCCAGTGAGCAGTTCTTC.

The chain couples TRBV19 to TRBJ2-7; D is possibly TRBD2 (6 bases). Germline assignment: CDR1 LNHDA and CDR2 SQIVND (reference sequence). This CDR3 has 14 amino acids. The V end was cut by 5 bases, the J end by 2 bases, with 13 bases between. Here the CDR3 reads CASSADWGAYEQYF. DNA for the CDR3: TGTGCCAGTAGTGCCGACTGGGGGGCCTACGAGCAGTACTTC. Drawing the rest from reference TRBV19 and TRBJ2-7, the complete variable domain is DGGITQSPKYLFRKEGQNVTLSCEQNLNHDAMYWYRQDPGQGLRLIYYSQIVNDFQKGDIAEGYSVSREKKESFPLTVTSAQKNPTAFYLCASSADWGAYEQYFGPGTRLTVT.

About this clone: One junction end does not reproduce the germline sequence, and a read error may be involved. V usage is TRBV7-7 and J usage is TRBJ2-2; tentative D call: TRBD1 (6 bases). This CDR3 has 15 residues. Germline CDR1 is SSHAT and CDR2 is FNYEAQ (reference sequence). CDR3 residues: CASSLAQGPTGELFF. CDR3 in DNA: TGTGCTAGCAGCTTAGCGCAGGGGCCCACCGGGGAGCTGTTTTTT.

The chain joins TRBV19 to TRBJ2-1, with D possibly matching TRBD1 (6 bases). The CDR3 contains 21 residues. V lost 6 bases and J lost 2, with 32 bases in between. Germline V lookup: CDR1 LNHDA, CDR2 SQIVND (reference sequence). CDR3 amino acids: CASSPPRRQGQVGETYNEQFF. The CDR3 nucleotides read TGTGCCAGTAGCCCCCCCCGGAGGCAGGGGCAGGTCGGGGAAACCTACAATGAGCAGTTCTTC.